The 32 T cell receptor beta chains given below trace back to one sample, sequenced in a study of technical replicates of blood from several donors. Using immunoSEQ multiplex PCR, the repertoire was profiled, and TCRdb retains in-frame clones only, with some absent. The sample holds about 72,000 clones, 80% to 95% seen once. Sequenced input: T cells isolated from PBMCs. Source of these receptors: a human donor in good health.

This clone was counted once. The V call is TRBV5-5, the J call TRBJ2-2; D is uncertain. Per the germline V gene, CDR1 is SGHKS and CDR2 is YYEKEE (reference sequence). Trimming took 1 base from V and 5 from J, leaving 12 bases between them. The CDR3 extends over 15 amino acids. CDR3 region: CASSLRFQETGELFF. CDR3 bases: TGTGCCAGCAGCTTGAGATTTCAGGAAACCGGGGAGCTGTTTTTT.

The chain is built from TRBV5-1 and TRBJ2-2; TRBD1 might be the D (6 bases). The CDR3 is 15 residues long. Trimming pared 5 bases from V and 3 bases from J, leaving 14 bases between. The V gene's germline CDR1 is SGHRS and CDR2 YFSETQ. The CDR3 protein is CASSLGRTDTGELFF. The CDR3 nucleotides read TGCGCCAGCAGTTTAGGACGGACAGACACCGGGGAGCTGTTTTTT.

V is TRBV10-3 and J is TRBJ2-5; TRBD2 matches at 14 bases. CDR3 length: 14 amino acids. Germline V lookup: CDR1 ENHRY, CDR2 SYGVKD. With V trimmed by 11 bases and J by 4 bases, 6 bases remained unmatched. The chain's CDR3 is CAAGTSGSLETQYF. The DNA for the CDR3 is TGTGCCGCCGGGACTAGCGGGAGCTTAGAGACCCAGTACTTC.

The chain has TRBV19 and TRBJ2-7, with TRBD1 matching 11 bases. This CDR3 contains 14 residues. Germline V CDR1 and CDR2: LNHDA, SQIVND (reference sequence). V was clipped by 5 bases and J by 3 bases; unmatched bases: 3. The CDR3 DNA follows: TGTGCCAGTAGTCTGGGGACAGGGGGCTACGAGCAGTACTTC. It translates to CASSLGTGGYEQYF.

The V call is TRBV19, the J call TRBJ2-7; D gene unclear. V lost 3 bases, J lost 1 base, and 10 bases lay in between. Germline CDR1 and CDR2: LNHDA and SQIVND (reference sequence). CDR3 length: 14 residues. The CDR3 DNA is TGTGCCAGTAGTATTGGCTTACCGTCCTACGAGCAGTACTTC. The encoded protein is CASSIGLPSYEQYF. Full variable domain (remainder filled in from reference TRBV19 and TRBJ2-7): DGGITQSPKYLFRKEGQNVTLSCEQNLNHDAMYWYRQDPGQGLRLIYYSQIVNDFQKGDIAEGYSVSREKKESFPLTVTSAQKNPTAFYLCASSIGLPSYEQYFGPGTRLTVT.

This rearrangement joins TRBV5-8 to TRBJ2-7; 7 bases map to TRBD1. CDR1 and CDR2 from the germline V gene are SGHTS and YDEGEE. The ends lost 0 bases at V and 3 bases at J; junction bases unmatched: 9. The CDR3 has 16 residues. This CDR3 is CASSLVGDSSIYEQYF. The CDR3 bases are TGTGCCAGCAGCTTGGTGGGGGACAGCTCAATCTACGAGCAGTACTTC.

This clone was recorded once. This chain connects TRBV6-1 to TRBJ2-7; the match to TRBD2 covers 14 bases. V shed 4 bases and J 3 bases; nucleotides not matched to a gene: 8. There are 17 residues in the CDR3. Germline CDR1 is MNHNS and CDR2 is SASEGT. This chain's CDR3 is CASSGGLAGGRGYEQYF. The CDR3 DNA is TGTGCCAGCAGTGGCGGACTAGCGGGAGGAAGAGGCTACGAGCAGTACTTC.

The chain combines TRBV2 with TRBJ1-3; 8 bases map to TRBD1. V shed 7 bases, J shed 0 bases, and the junction held 5 bases outside the gene matches. The CDR3 has 15 residues. Germline assignment: CDR1 SNHLY and CDR2 FYNNEI. CDR3 loop: CASIEDRGSGNTIYF. The CDR3 bases are TGTGCCAGCATCGAAGACAGGGGCTCTGGAAACACCATATATTTT.

The rearrangement links TRBV28 to TRBJ1-4; D may be TRBD1 (5 bases). The CDR3 is 14 residues long. V was clipped by 4 bases and J by 8 bases, with 14 bases between them. Germline-derived CDR1 and CDR2 are MDHEN and SYDVKM. In nucleotides, the CDR3 is TGTGCCAGCAGTTGGGGGGAAGAGGAGGAAAAACTGTTTTTT. It is translated as CASSWGEEEEKLFF.

This clone came up once. The chain combines TRBV28 with TRBJ2-7; TRBD1 matches at 12 bases. The V gene's germline CDR1 is MDHEN and CDR2 SYDVKM. The CDR3 spans 14 residues. V was clipped by 6 bases and J by 6 bases; unmatched bases: 6. Here the CDR3 reads CASRSGTGGTEQYF. CDR3 sequence (DNA): TGTGCCAGCAGATCCGGGACAGGGGGCACCGAGCAGTACTTC.

The chain joins TRBV19 to TRBJ2-7; 7 nucleotides agree with TRBD1. This CDR3 comprises 13 residues. J lost 3 bases, V lost 5 bases, and 4 bases had no gene match. The germline V gene has CDR1 LNHDA and CDR2 SQIVND (reference sequence). The CDR3 DNA reads TGTGCCAGTAGTCGACAGGGTCGCTACGAGCAGTACTTC. As protein: CASSRQGRYEQYF.

The chain joins TRBV11-3 to TRBJ1-1, with 7 bases identical to TRBD1. There are 14 residues in the CDR3. V lost 6 bases to trimming and J lost 0 bases; unmatched junction nucleotides: 4. Germline CDR1 reads SGHNT; CDR2 reads YENEEA. This chain's CDR3 is CASSRQGVNTEAFF. The CDR3 nucleotides are TGTGCCAGCAGTCGACAGGGAGTGAACACTGAAGCTTTCTTT.

The chain recombines TRBV5-4 with TRBJ1-1; D is perhaps TRBD1 (5 bases). The CDR3 is made up of 13 amino acids. V gave up 1 base and J gave up 9 bases, with 13 bases separating them. Germline V gives CDR1 SGHNT, CDR2 YYREEE (reference sequence). CDR3 in DNA: TGTGCCAGCAGCTTGAGCAGGGAAAGAAAAGCTTTCTTT. Protein product: CASSLSRERKAFF.

The chain is built from TRBV27 and TRBJ1-1; TRBD1 might be the D (6 bases). Germline lookup yields CDR1 MNHEY and CDR2 SMNVEV (reference sequence). The germline V and J ends were trimmed by 5 bases and 5 bases, with 15 bases remaining between them. The CDR3 spans 14 residues. CDR3 sequence reads: CASSPNREITEAFF. The CDR3 DNA sequence: TGTGCCAGCAGTCCCAACAGGGAAATAACTGAAGCTTTCTTT.

The rearrangement uses TRBV4-1 and TRBJ2-1; D possibly corresponds to TRBD1 (5 bases). From germline, CDR1 is MGHRA and CDR2 YSYEKL. The CDR3 extends over 17 amino acids. The germline V and J ends were trimmed by 2 bases and 7 bases, with 21 bases remaining between them. This chain's CDR3 is CASSQTGPGKSRNEQFF. The CDR3 DNA follows: TGCGCCAGCAGCCAAACAGGTCCAGGGAAAAGTAGGAATGAGCAGTTCTTC.

This chain uses TRBV25-1 with TRBJ1-2, with a weak D call TRBD1 (5 bases). There are 12 residues in the CDR3. Per the germline V gene, CDR1 is MGHDK and CDR2 is SYGVNS. V dropped 5 bases and J dropped 5 bases, with 9 bases sitting between them. The chain's CDR3 is CASSSQGYGYTF. DNA for the CDR3: TGTGCCAGCAGTTCCCAGGGTTATGGCTACACCTTC.

The chain uses TRBV6-4 and TRBJ2-1; 9 bases align to TRBD1. This CDR3 has 14 amino acids. V was clipped by 3 bases and J by 15 bases; unmatched bases: 12. Germline loops: CDR1 MRHNA, CDR2 SNTAGT. This CDR3 is CASSELVTGGRLFF. CDR3 nucleotides: TGTGCCAGCAGTGAATTAGTCACAGGGGGCAGGCTGTTCTTC.

The chain recombines TRBV7-9 with TRBJ2-3, with a tentative D call TRBD2 (6 bases). Per the germline V gene, CDR1 is SEHNR and CDR2 is FQNEAQ (reference sequence). The CDR3 has 12 residues. Trimming left V 1 base short and J 8 bases short, with 7 bases between. In DNA, the CDR3 is TGTGCCAGCAGCTTAGGGGGAGGTACGCAGTATTTT. Translated, it gives CASSLGGGTQYF. Based on the CDR3 plus reference TRBV7-9 and TRBJ2-3, the full variable domain is DTGVSQNPRHKITKRGQNVTFRCDPISEHNRLYWYRQTLGQGPEFLTYFQNEAQLEKSRLLSDRFSAERPKGSFSTLEIQRTEQGDSAMYLCASSLGGGTQYFGPGTRLTVL.

The rearrangement joins TRBV15 to TRBJ2-3; D might be TRBD2 (6 bases). Trimming pared 7 bases from V and 1 base from J, leaving 12 bases between. The CDR3 sequence is 14 residues long. CDR1 LNHNV and CDR2 YYDKDF come from the germline V gene (reference sequence). CDR3 loop: CATTGSIGTDTQYF. CDR3 nucleotides: TGTGCCACCACCGGGAGCATCGGCACAGATACGCAGTATTTT. Complete variable domain (other parts from reference TRBV15 and TRBJ2-3): DAMVIQNPRYQVTQFGKPVTLSCSQTLNHNVMYWYQQKSSQAPKLLFHYYDKDFNNEADTPDNFQSRRPNTSFCFLDIRSPGLGDTAMYLCATTGSIGTDTQYFGPGTRLTVL.

This clone appeared a few times. The V call is TRBV19, the J call TRBJ2-7; TRBD2 matches at 12 bases. Losses at the gene ends were 2 bases for V and 2 bases for J; bases not matched to a gene: 1. Germline CDR1 LNHDA, CDR2 SQIVND (reference sequence). This CDR3 region has 15 residues. CDR3 residues: CASSILAGGTYEQYF. For the CDR3, the DNA is TGTGCCAGTAGTATACTAGCGGGAGGGACCTACGAGCAGTACTTC.

The gene calls are TRBV10-2 and TRBJ2-5, with 8 bases lining up with TRBD2. This CDR3 spans 16 amino acids. The V segment lost 6 bases and the J segment 3 bases; nucleotides outside the gene matches: 12. Germline V CDR1 and CDR2: WSHSY, SAAADI. The CDR3 sequence is CASSAVTHSGKETQYF. The CDR3 DNA is TGCGCCAGCAGCGCCGTGACCCATAGCGGGAAAGAGACCCAGTACTTC.

This rearrangement joins TRBV6-6 to TRBJ2-7; TRBD2 matches 13 bases. The CDR3 runs 15 residues. Looked up from germline, CDR1 is MNHNY and CDR2 is SVGAGI (reference sequence). V shed 6 bases and J 7 bases; nucleotides not matched to a gene: 9. For the CDR3, the DNA is TGTGCCAGCAGCCGAGGGACTAGCGGGACGGGAGAGCAGTACTTC. It encodes CASSRGTSGTGEQYF.

The rearrangement uses TRBV29-1 and TRBJ2-5, with 13 bases lining up with TRBD2. The junction had 6 bases not matched to a gene; V was cut back by 6 bases and J by 2 bases. Germline V gene lookup returns CDR1 SQVTM and CDR2 ANQGSEA. The CDR3 consists of 15 residues. CDR3 amino acids: CSVRGTSGDQETQYF. CDR3 coding DNA: TGCAGCGTACGGGGGACTAGCGGGGATCAAGAGACCCAGTACTTC.

The V and J genes are TRBV10-3 and TRBJ1-2; possible D gene TRBD1, 6 bases. Germline-derived CDR1 and CDR2 are ENHRY and SYGVKD. The CDR3 has 11 amino acids. Trimming took 4 bases from V and 7 from J, leaving 7 bases between them. The CDR3 coding sequence is TGTGCCATCAGTGGAGGGGGTGGCTACACCTTC. Translation gives CAISGGGGYTF.

This chain links TRBV7-9 with TRBJ1-4; D unclear. Trimming left V 1 base short and J 7 bases short, with 7 bases between. This CDR3 is 13 amino acids long. Germline CDR1 is SEHNR and CDR2 is FQNEAQ (reference sequence). CDR3 nucleotides: TGTGCCAGCAGCTTAGGAGGGAGTGAAAAACTGTTTTTT. This translates into CASSLGGSEKLFF.

V gene TRBV6-1 combines with J gene TRBJ2-5; D is possibly TRBD1 (5 bases). Trimming shortened V by 2 bases and J by 3 bases, and 10 bases separated the two germline ends. The CDR3 runs to 14 residues. Germline loops: CDR1 MNHNS, CDR2 SASEGT. The CDR3 DNA reads as TGTGCCAGCAGTGAACAACCACAGGAAGAGACCCAGTACTTC. Its protein is CASSEQPQEETQYF.

This clone was seen once. The chain carries TRBV27 and TRBJ1-1; possible D gene TRBD1, 5 bases. This CDR3 contains 14 residues. The V end lost 7 bases, the J end lost 1 base, and 13 bases lay between the germline ends. Per the germline V gene, CDR1 is MNHEY and CDR2 is SMNVEV (reference sequence). DNA of the CDR3: TGTGCCAGCAACTCAAGGACATCGAACACTGAAGCTTTCTTT. It is translated as CASNSRTSNTEAFF.

The chain recombines TRBV5-5 with TRBJ1-1; tentatively, D is TRBD1 (5 bases). Between the trimmed V and J ends, which lost 4 bases and 1 base, there was a span of 17 bases. The CDR3 is 16 residues long. In germline, CDR1 is SGHKS, CDR2 YYEKEE (reference sequence). The CDR3 loop reads CASSTMTAGKNTEAFF. DNA for the CDR3: TGTGCCAGCAGCACAATGACAGCGGGAAAGAACACTGAAGCTTTCTTT.

This chain joins TRBV28 and TRBJ1-2; 7 bases align to TRBD1. Germline V lookup: CDR1 MDHEN, CDR2 SYDVKM. This CDR3 has 16 residues. V lost 3 bases to trimming and J lost 6 bases; unmatched junction nucleotides: 13. The CDR3 protein is CASSFGQAYTTDGYTF. CDR3 nucleotides: TGTGCCAGCAGTTTTGGACAGGCATATACAACGGATGGCTACACCTTC.

This clone was recorded a few times. The J gene is TRBJ2-5, the V gene TRBV6-1; D perhaps matches TRBD2 (6 bases). V lost 2 bases, J lost 1 base, and 8 bases lay in between. The CDR3 is 14 amino acids. From germline, CDR1 is MNHNS and CDR2 SASEGT. CDR3 amino acids: CASSESGRQETQYF. CDR3 in DNA: TGTGCCAGCAGTGAAAGCGGGCGCCAAGAGACCCAGTACTTC.

The chain couples TRBV27 to TRBJ1-5; 11 bases line up with TRBD1. Germline trimming cut 6 bases from V and 4 bases from J; bases unmatched to any gene: 2. There are 14 residues in the CDR3. The germline CDR1 and CDR2 sequences are MNHEY and SMNVEV (reference sequence). In DNA form, the CDR3 reads TGTGCCAGCAGAGGACAGGGGGCAAATCAGCCCCAGCATTTT. Encoded protein: CASRGQGANQPQHF.

This chain connects TRBV5-1 to TRBJ2-2; D may be TRBD1 (6 bases). CDR1 is SGHRS, CDR2 YFSETQ, per germline. This CDR3 is built from 15 residues. The ends were cut back, 0 bases at V and 6 bases at J, with 12 bases in the middle. CDR3: CASSLDRVGAGELFF. The CDR3 nucleotides are TGCGCCAGCAGCTTGGACAGGGTTGGGGCCGGGGAGCTGTTTTTT.